Below are 4 T cell receptor beta chains sequenced from a single sample in a study of blood T cell repertoires in COVID-19. Using immunoSEQ multiplex PCR, the repertoire was profiled, and TCRdb retains in-frame clones only, with some absent. The table has some 40,000 clones, about 90% seen once. Sequencing input: peripheral blood. These TCRs come from a human donor in a cohort sampled during active COVID-19.

The J gene is TRBJ2-6, the V gene TRBV7-3, with TRBD1 matching over 8 bases. After removal of 4 bases from V and 0 bases from J, the junction contained 5 bases not matched to a gene. The length of the CDR3 is 17 residues. Germline loops: CDR1 SGHTA, CDR2 FQGTGA. CDR3 sequence (DNA): TGTGCCAGCAGCTCAGGACAGGGTTACTCTGGGGCCAACGTCCTGACTTTC. Its protein is CASSSGQGYSGANVLTF.

The chain uses TRBV7-9 and TRBJ1-2; 7 bases agree with TRBD1. Germline V gene sequence: CDR1 SEHNR, CDR2 FQNEAQ (reference sequence). The CDR3 is 15 residues long. Trimming took 5 bases from V and 2 from J; bases not matched to a gene: 8. In DNA form, the CDR3 reads TGTGCCAGCAGCCCTCAGGCGGACAGGAACTATGGCTACACCTTC. This gives the protein CASSPQADRNYGYTF.

This clone was found once. The V call is TRBV3-1 (or the pseudogene TRBV3-2), the J call TRBJ2-7; 7 nucleotides match TRBD1. The germline V gene encodes CDR1 LGHDT and CDR2 YNNKEL (reference sequence). Trimming took 4 bases from V and 3 from J; bases not matched to a gene: 9. The CDR3 is 15 residues long. CDR3 loop: CASSLLGTASYEQYF. For the CDR3, the DNA is TGTGCCAGCAGCCTCTTAGGGACAGCCAGCTACGAGCAGTACTTC.

The rearrangement uses TRBV19 and TRBJ1-2; 7 bases are shared with TRBD1. Losses at the gene ends were 5 bases for V and 2 bases for J; bases not matched to a gene: 8. Germline V lookup: CDR1 LNHDA, CDR2 SQIVND (reference sequence). CDR3 length equals 15 residues. The CDR3 nucleotides read TGTGCCAGTAGTGCCCGACAGGGTGCCAACTATGGCTACACCTTC. It codes for CASSARQGANYGYTF. Variable domain in full (rest from reference TRBV19 and TRBJ1-2): DGGITQSPKYLFRKEGQNVTLSCEQNLNHDAMYWYRQDPGQGLRLIYYSQIVNDFQKGDIAEGYSVSREKKESFPLTVTSAQKNPTAFYLCASSARQGANYGYTFGSGTRLTVV.